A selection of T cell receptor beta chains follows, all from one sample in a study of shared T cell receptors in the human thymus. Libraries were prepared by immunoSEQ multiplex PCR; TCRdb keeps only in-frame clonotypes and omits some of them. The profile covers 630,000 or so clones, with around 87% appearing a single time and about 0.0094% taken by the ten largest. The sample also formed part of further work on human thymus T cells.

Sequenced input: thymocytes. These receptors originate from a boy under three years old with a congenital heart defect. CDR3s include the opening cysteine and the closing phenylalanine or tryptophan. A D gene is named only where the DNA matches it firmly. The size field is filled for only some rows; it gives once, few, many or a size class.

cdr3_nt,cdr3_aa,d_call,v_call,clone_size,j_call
TGTGCCAGCAGTTTAGACAGGGGCACTGAAGCTTTCTTT,CASSLDRGTEAFF,TRBD1,TRBV28,few,TRBJ1-1
TGCGCCAGCAGCGTCACACCGGGACAGGGGTCCACCGGGGAGCTGTTTTTT,CASSVTPGQGSTGELFF,TRBD1,TRBV5-1,-,TRBJ2-2
TGTGCCAGCAGTTTATGCGGACATCGGGGGGAAGAGACCCAGTACTTC,CASSLCGHRGEETQYF,TRBD2,TRBV28,-,TRBJ2-5
TGTGCCAGCAGTCCCCACCCCAACAGGTTTGCTCTATACGAGCAGTACTTC,CASSPHPNRFALYEQYF,-,TRBV28,-,TRBJ2-7
TGTGCCACCGGTCTAGCGGGAGGGCCTGACACGCAGTATTTT,CATGLAGGPDTQYF,TRBD2,TRBV19,-,TRBJ2-3
TGCGCCAGCAGCCTTAAACAGGGGAGCTCCTACGAGCAGTACTTC,CASSLKQGSSYEQYF,TRBD1,TRBV5-1,once,TRBJ2-7
TGCGCCAGCAGCTTGGCCAGGGGATCTGGAAACACCATATATTTT,CASSLARGSGNTIYF,-,TRBV5-1,-,TRBJ1-3
TGTGCCTGGAGTGTTCTTGGTCGGGGGCAGCCCCAGCATTTT,CAWSVLGRGQPQHF,-,TRBV30,-,TRBJ1-5
TGTGCCAGCAGCGATAACCCCGGGGGCGGGGGGCCCTACGAGCAGTACTTC,CASSDNPGGGGPYEQYF,TRBD2,TRBV7-6,-,TRBJ2-7
TGTGCCAGTAGTATGAGTAATTCACCCCTCCACTTT,CASSMSNSPLHF,-,TRBV19,-,TRBJ1-6
TGTGCCAGCAGTATCCCGGACAGGGACGAGCAGTACTTC,CASSIPDRDEQYF,TRBD1,TRBV28,-,TRBJ2-7
TGTGCCTGGAGTGACAGGGGCAATCAGCCCCAGCATTTT,CAWSDRGNQPQHF,-,TRBV30,-,TRBJ1-5
TGTGCCAGCAGTCTCCGGGACAGGGGGCGCGGGAGGGCTTCCGAGCAGTACTTC,CASSLRDRGRGRASEQYF,TRBD1,TRBV28,-,TRBJ2-7
TGCGCCAGCAGCCGGCGGGGGAGGCTCTCTGGAAACACCATATATTTT,CASSRRGRLSGNTIYF,-,TRBV4-1,-,TRBJ1-3
TGTGCCAGCAATAAGCGGGAGAGGAGCAATGAGCAGTTCTTC,CASNKRERSNEQFF,TRBD2,TRBV2,-,TRBJ2-1
TGTGCCAGCAGTTTAAGAGGGTATGGCTACACCTTC,CASSLRGYGYTF,-,TRBV28,-,TRBJ1-2
TGTGCCAGCACCTCGAGGACAGGGTTTTTTTTTGGCTACACCTTC,CASTSRTGFFFGYTF,TRBD1,TRBV2,-,TRBJ1-2
TGCAGTGCCCGGGAAGCTTTCTTT,CSAREAFF,-,TRBV20-1,-,TRBJ1-1
TGTGCCTGGAGTGTAGGGGGGGGGCTAGCCAAAAACATTCAGTACTTC,CAWSVGGGLAKNIQYF,-,TRBV30,-,TRBJ2-4
TGTGCCAGCCCCAATAATGGAGGAGGCACTGAAGCTTTCTTT,CASPNNGGGTEAFF,-,TRBV27,-,TRBJ1-1
TGTGCCAGCAGCGTAATAACAACAGGGGGCAACGGCAATGAGCAGTTCTTC,CASSVITTGGNGNEQFF,TRBD1,TRBV5-4,-,TRBJ2-1
TGCGCCAGCAGCCTGCTAAAAGGACGGGGAGGGTACAATGAGCAGTTCTTC,CASSLLKGRGGYNEQFF,TRBD2,TRBV4-1,-,TRBJ2-1